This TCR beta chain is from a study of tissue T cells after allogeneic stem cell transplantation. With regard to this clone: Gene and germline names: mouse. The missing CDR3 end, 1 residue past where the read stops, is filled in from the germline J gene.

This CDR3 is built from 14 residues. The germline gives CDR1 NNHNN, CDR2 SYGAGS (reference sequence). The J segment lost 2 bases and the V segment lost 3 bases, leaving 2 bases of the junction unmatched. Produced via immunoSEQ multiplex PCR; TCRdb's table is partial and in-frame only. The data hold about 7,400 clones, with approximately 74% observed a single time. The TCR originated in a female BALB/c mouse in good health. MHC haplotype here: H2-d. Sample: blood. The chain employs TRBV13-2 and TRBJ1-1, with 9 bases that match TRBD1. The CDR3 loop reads CASGGGQGNTEVFF. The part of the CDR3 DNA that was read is TGTGCCAGCGGTGGGGGACAGGGCAACACAGAAGTCTTC.